This TCR beta chain stems from a study of blood T cell repertoires in COVID-19. Germline-derived CDR1 and CDR2 are SQVTM and ANQGSEA. The CDR3 totals 11 residues. Trimming removed 2 bases from V and 3 bases from J, with 3 bases in between. TCRdb's table, derived via immunoSEQ multiplex PCR, lists solely in-frame clones and lacks some. The sample has tens of thousands of clones; 88% are singletons. The receptor was isolated from a woman aged 70 to 79 with acute or convalescent COVID-19. Sequencing was done on a sample of peripheral blood. The J gene is TRBJ2-3, the V gene TRBV29-1; D not certain. CDR3 protein: CSVEPTDTQYF. The CDR3 nucleotides are TGCAGCGTTGAACCGACAGATACGCAGTATTTT.